The rows below give T cell receptor beta chains drawn from one sample of a study of chemoradiotherapy in HPV16-positive cancers. Libraries were prepared by immunoSEQ multiplex PCR; TCRdb keeps only in-frame clonotypes and omits some of them. This table holds roughly 14,000 clones, around 90% found once. Specimen: blood, collected from a patient who underwent chemoradiotherapy. The receptors were sampled from a human donor with HPV-associated anogenital cancer. The CDR3 runs from the conserved cysteine through the conserved F or W. The D gene is left open where the match is weak. Some rows mark clone size as missing; the rest say once, few, many or name a class of expanded clone.

.	TRBV15	TRBD1	TRBJ1-1	TGTGCCACAGGACACAGGGGGCCAGGCACTGAAGCTTTCTTT	CATGHRGPGTEAFF
.	TRBV2	.	TRBJ1-5	TGTGCCAGCAGCCCCGGCAGAGGGTCGGTTCAGCCCCAGCATTTT	CASSPGRGSVQPQHF
.	TRBV7-8	.	TRBJ1-3	TGTGCCAGCAGCTTAGTGGCGGGTCCTTACTCTGGAAACACCATATATTTT	CASSLVAGPYSGNTIYF
.	TRBV14	TRBD2	TRBJ2-3	TGTGCCAGCAGCCCGACTAGCCTTACAGATACGCAGTATTTT	CASSPTSLTDTQYF
.	TRBV6-5	.	TRBJ1-1	TGTGCCAGCAGACGAACCGTTGAAGCTTTCTTT	CASRRTVEAFF
.	TRBV5-4	.	TRBJ2-2	TGTGCCAGCAGCTTACGGGGGGCAGGCGGGGAGCTGTTTTTT	CASSLRGAGGELFF
.	TRBV19	TRBD1	TRBJ2-7	TGTGCCAGTAGTATAGCGGACAGGGACGAGCAGTACTTC	CASSIADRDEQYF
few	TRBV2	.	TRBJ1-2	TGTGCCACCCAGAACAGGGTCAAAGGCTACACCTTC	CATQNRVKGYTF
.	TRBV7-8	TRBD1	TRBJ1-2	TGTGCCAGCAGCGCGCATGGGACAGGGGATTATGGCTACACCTTC	CASSAHGTGDYGYTF
.	TRBV28	.	TRBJ2-1	TGTGCCAGTGCCGGGACCATCAATGAGCAGTTCTTC	CASAGTINEQFF
.	TRBV4-2	.	TRBJ2-6	TGTGCCAGCAGCCAAAACAAAGGTTCTGGGGCCAACGTCCTGACTTTC	CASSQNKGSGANVLTF
once	TRBV18	.	TRBJ1-6	TGTGCCAGCTCACCACTCAATTTTAGGGATAATTCACCCCTCCACTTT	CASSPLNFRDNSPLHF
.	TRBV19	.	TRBJ1-1	TGTGCCAGTAGTATAAGCAAACAGGGGAACACTGAAGCTTTCTTT	CASSISKQGNTEAFF
.	TRBV6-1	.	TRBJ2-1	TGTGCCAGCAGTGAAGGAGAGGGTTCCTACAATGAGCAGTTCTTC	CASSEGEGSYNEQFF
.	TRBV5-1	TRBD2	TRBJ2-7	TGCGCCAGCAGCCCCAGGACTAGCGGGGGGACCAGCTCCTACGAGCAGTACTTC	CASSPRTSGGTSSYEQYF
.	TRBV6-5	TRBD1	TRBJ1-1	TGTGCCAGCAGCACTAGGACAGGGGGAACTGAAGCTTTCTTT	CASSTRTGGTEAFF
.	TRBV4-1	.	TRBJ2-3	TGCGCCAGCAGCCAAGAAACGGTTAGCACAGATACGCAGTATTTT	CASSQETVSTDTQYF
once	TRBV12-5	.	TRBJ2-2	TGTGCTAGTGGTCTTCAATTGACCGGGAGAGCGAACACCGGGGAGCTGTTTTTT	CASGLQLTGRANTGELFF
.	TRBV18	.	TRBJ2-1	TGTGCCAGCTCACGAACAACTAGCCAGGATGAGCAGTTCTTC	CASSRTTSQDEQFF
once	TRBV6-5	TRBD2	TRBJ2-7	TGTGCCAGCAGTTCATCCGGACTAGCGGCGCCTTTGGAGCAGTACTTC	CASSSSGLAAPLEQYF
.	TRBV15	.	TRBJ1-1	TGTGCCACCAGCACAGCGAACACTGAAGCTTTCTTT	CATSTANTEAFF
.	TRBV19	TRBD1	TRBJ1-2	TGTGCCAGTAGCGACAGGGAGGGCTTTTTTTGGGGCTACACCTTC	CASSDREGFFWGYTF
.	TRBV2	.	TRBJ2-1	TGTGCCAGCAGTGAAAGGGGGGGCGGACCCTCAAAGCAGTTCTTC	CASSERGGGPSKQFF
.	TRBV7-8	TRBD1	TRBJ2-7	TGTGCCAGCAGCTGGGGGACAGGGGCCTACGAGCAGTACTTC	CASSWGTGAYEQYF
.	TRBV9	.	TRBJ1-2	TGTGCCAGCAGCACCCGGGTGGGGTTATATGGCTACACCTTC	CASSTRVGLYGYTF
few	TRBV5-1	TRBD1	TRBJ1-2	TGCGCCAGCAGCTTGCACGGGACAGGGTATGGCTACACCTTC	CASSLHGTGYGYTF
.	TRBV11-3	TRBD2	TRBJ2-3	TGTGCCAGCAGCTTCCCCCCCGGGGGGGCAAGGGGTCGTACGCAGTATTTT	CASSFPPGGARGRTQYF
.	TRBV11-2	TRBD1	TRBJ1-2	TGTGCCAGCAGGGTAACAGGGGGTCATGGCTACACCTTC	CASRVTGGHGYTF
.	TRBV14	.	TRBJ1-6	TGTGCCAGCAGCCGAACCGGGGTCCCTAATTCACCCCTCCACTTT	CASSRTGVPNSPLHF
few	TRBV6-1	.	TRBJ1-3	TGTGCCAGCCATGGCCCTCGGAGTGGAAACACCATATATTTT	CASHGPRSGNTIYF
.	TRBV18	.	TRBJ2-1	TGTGCCAGCTCACCCAGGGGGACTACGGCCGTCTTC	CASSPRGTTAVF
.	TRBV5-1	.	TRBJ2-1	TGCGCCAGCAGCTTGGTGGCAGGAACAATTGAGCAGTTCTTC	CASSLVAGTIEQFF
.	TRBV4-3	TRBD1	TRBJ1-3	TGCGCCAGCAGCCCACGGACAGGGGGCGTTGGAAACACCATATATTTT	CASSPRTGGVGNTIYF
.	TRBV19	.	TRBJ2-2	TGTGCCAGTAGTGCGGTCGTGAACACCGGGGAGCTGTTTTTT	CASSAVVNTGELFF
.	TRBV5-4	TRBD1	TRBJ1-2	TGTGCCAGCAGCCCAGGGGGCAACTATGGCTACACCTTC	CASSPGGNYGYTF
.	TRBV30	.	TRBJ1-6	TGTGCCTGGAGTGAGGGGGGCACCCTCCACTTT	CAWSEGGTLHF
.	TRBV9	TRBD1	TRBJ1-2	TGTGCCAGCAGCCCCAGAAACAGGGGAGACTATGGCTACACCTTC	CASSPRNRGDYGYTF
.	TRBV9	TRBD2	TRBJ2-5	TGTGCCAGCAGCGTAGGAGCGGGGGGGAGCCAAGAGACCCAGTACTTC	CASSVGAGGSQETQYF
once	TRBV14	.	TRBJ1-2	TGTGCCAGCAGCCAATTTGGACAGACTCCCTATGGCTACACCTTC	CASSQFGQTPYGYTF
.	TRBV6-5	TRBD2	TRBJ2-1	TGTGCCAGCAGATCCTCGGGACTAGCGAATGAGCAGTTCTTC	CASRSSGLANEQFF
.	TRBV7-9	TRBD2	TRBJ2-7	TGTGCCAGCACCCCGGGGGGGTCCTACGAGCAGTACTTC	CASTPGGSYEQYF
.	TRBV10-3	TRBD1	TRBJ1-5	TGTGCCATCAGTGAGTCGACAGGGTTCGGGCAGCCCCAGCATTTT	CAISESTGFGQPQHF
.	TRBV18	.	TRBJ1-5	TGTGCCAGCTCACGGTCAGGGGAGCAGCCCCAGCATTTT	CASSRSGEQPQHF
.	TRBV7-2	TRBD1	TRBJ1-4	TGTGCCAGCAGCCGGACCGGGACAGCCCGAGATAATGAAAAACTGTTTTTT	CASSRTGTARDNEKLFF
.	TRBV2	.	TRBJ2-7	TGTGCCAGCAGTGATCTCTGGTCAGGGAACTTC	CASSDLWSGNF
.	TRBV13	.	TRBJ1-1	TGTGCCAGCAGCTTATGGGGCTTTGCGGGCACTGAAGCTTTCTTT	CASSLWGFAGTEAFF
.	TRBV19	.	TRBJ1-1	TGTGCCAGTAGTATAGTGGGGGGGCGGAGGACTGAAGCTTTCTTT	CASSIVGGRRTEAFF
.	TRBV4-2	TRBD1	TRBJ1-4	TGTGCCAGCAGCCAGGACCACGGGACAGGGGATGAAAAACTGTTTTTT	CASSQDHGTGDEKLFF
once	TRBV28	.	TRBJ1-3	TGTGCCAGCAGTTTAGATTCGGCGGAAAAGAGCTCTGGAAACACCATATATTTT	CASSLDSAEKSSGNTIYF
once	TRBV10-3	.	TRBJ2-6	TGTGCCAGAGGGTCTCCACAGGGTCTAAGGGACTCTGGGGCCAACGTCCTGACTTTC	CARGSPQGLRDSGANVLTF
.	TRBV19	TRBD1	TRBJ1-3	TGTGCCAGTAGTAGGACAGGCTCTGGAAACACCATATATTTT	CASSRTGSGNTIYF
.	TRBV9	.	TRBJ2-1	TGTGCCAGCAGCGTAGGCTCCGGGCCTCTTGGCGGTGAGCAGTTCTTC	CASSVGSGPLGGEQFF
.	TRBV7-8	TRBD2	TRBJ2-7	TGTGCCAGCAGCTTAGTAGGACTAGCGGGGGGTCCACCTTCTCAGCAGTACTTC	CASSLVGLAGGPPSQQYF
.	TRBV4-2	.	TRBJ2-5	TGTGCCAGCAGCCCAGGTCCGAGTTCCCAAGAGACCCAGTACTTC	CASSPGPSSQETQYF
.	TRBV10-3	.	TRBJ1-3	TGTGCCATCAGTCCCGGGGGGGCAGCCACCTCTGGAAACACCATATATTTT	CAISPGGAATSGNTIYF
.	TRBV4-2	TRBD2	TRBJ2-7	TGTGCCAGCAGCCAAGATAGCGGGGACGAGCAGTACTTC	CASSQDSGDEQYF
few	TRBV6-6	TRBD1	TRBJ1-2	TGTGCCAGCAAAACAGGGGCTGGCTACACCTTC	CASKTGAGYTF
few	TRBV6-4	.	TRBJ2-2	TGTGCCAGCAGTGGACAGAACACCGGGGAGCTGTTTTTT	CASSGQNTGELFF
.	TRBV9	TRBD1	TRBJ2-7	TGTGCCAGCAGCGCCACAGGGGACTACGAGCAGTACTTC	CASSATGDYEQYF